This passage covers 19 T cell receptor beta chains from one sample sequenced in a study of molecular identifiers for immune sequencing clone quantification. TCRdb re-analysed the PCR reads in MiXCR, keeping a single row per CDR3 protein. The sample includes 40,000 to 65,000 distinct CDR3 sequences, roughly 38% seen only once; the top ten take 3.5% to 4.5%. Sequenced input: naive CD8+ T cells from blood, with Jurkat cell RNA spiked in. Noted subset: FACS-sorted CD8+CD4-CCR7+CD45RA+ naive T cells. The receptors derive from a human donor in good health. Some libraries in this study had Jurkat cell RNA spiked in.

This clonotype was seen a handful of times. The chain links TRBV6-6 to TRBJ2-3; no definite D call. The CDR3 totals 15 residues. The germline CDR1 and CDR2 sequences are MNHNY and SVGAGI (reference sequence). V was shortened by 4 bases and J by 1 base, with 12 bases between the two germline ends. The CDR3 loop is CASSWGFGGTDTQYF. The CDR3, as DNA: TGTGCCAGCAGTTGGGGTTTCGGTGGCACAGATACGCAGTATTTT.

With respect to this clonotype: The missing conserved phenylalanine or tryptophan at the end of this CDR3 makes a read error likely. This chain links TRBV4-3 with TRBJ1-6, with a weak D call TRBD1 (6 bases). Germline-derived CDR1 and CDR2 are LGHNA and YSLEER. The CDR3 runs 15 residues. The V end lost 0 bases, the J end lost 12 bases, and 15 bases lay between the germline ends. The CDR3 coding sequence is TGCGCCAGCAGCCAAGACCGGCAGGGGCTAAGACCCCTCCACATT. As protein: CASSQDRQGLRPLHI.

This clonotype occurred a few times. The chain is built from TRBV28 and TRBJ1-4; D ambiguous. The CDR3 totals 13 residues. Trimming pared 4 bases from V and 8 bases from J, leaving 11 bases between. The germline V gene has CDR1 MDHEN and CDR2 SYDVKM. For the CDR3, the DNA is TGTGCCAGCAGTTCTACTAAGACCGAAAAACTGTTTTTT. It specifies CASSSTKTEKLFF.

The V gene is TRBV7-2, the J gene TRBJ2-3; 10 bases map to TRBD2. V trimming: 1 base; J trimming: 2 bases; junction bases outside the gene matches: 3. The CDR3 extends over 16 amino acids. Germline-derived CDR1 and CDR2 are SGHTA and FQGNSA. The DNA for the CDR3 is TGTGCCAGCAGCTTAGTACTAGCGGGATTCACAGATACGCAGTATTTT. Protein sequence: CASSLVLAGFTDTQYF.

Concerning this clonotype: A much larger clone differs by one base, so this may be a read error. The V gene is TRBV12-3 or TRBV12-4, the J gene TRBJ2-5, with 7 bases aligning to TRBD2. The J segment lost 3 bases and the V segment lost 6 bases, leaving 4 bases of the junction unmatched. This CDR3 region has 13 residues. For the CDR3, the DNA is TGTGCCAGCAGATTAAGCGGGAAAGAGACCCAGTACTTC. This codes for CASRLSGKETQYF.

With regard to this clonotype: Germline is not matched at one junction end, which may reflect a read error. This chain connects TRBV15 to TRBJ2-1; 9 bases align to TRBD2. The length of the CDR3 is 16 residues. Germline V gene sequence: CDR1 LNHNV, CDR2 YYDKDF (reference sequence). This chain's CDR3 is CATSGRTSARYNAQVF. For the CDR3, the DNA is TGTGCCACCAGCGGACGGACTAGCGCCAGATACAATGCGCAGGTCTTC.

This clonotype has a handful of counts. This chain joins TRBV13 and TRBJ2-7; 11 positions match TRBD1. With 4 bases clipped from V and 4 bases from J, the junction kept 6 bases outside the gene matches. Germline-derived CDR1 and CDR2 are PRHDT and FYEKMQ (reference sequence). The CDR3 spans 15 residues. The chain's CDR3 is CASSSRDRGEYEQYF. CDR3 in DNA: TGTGCCAGCAGCTCCCGGGACAGGGGGGAGTACGAGCAGTACTTC.

This clonotype showed up many times. This sequence joins TRBV7-6 and TRBJ2-3; TRBD2 agrees at 11 bases. The J segment lost 11 bases and the V segment lost 4 bases, leaving 14 bases of the junction unmatched. Germline assignment: CDR1 SGHVS and CDR2 FNYEAQ. This CDR3 region has 16 residues. CDR3 nucleotides: TGTGCCAGCAGCTCGCTAGCGGGAGGTCCCGAGGGGGAGCAGTATTTT. It encodes CASSSLAGGPEGEQYF. The full variable domain, with the rest looked up from reference TRBV7-6 and TRBJ2-3, is GAGVSQSPRYKVTKRGQDVALRCDPISGHVSLYWYRQALGQGPEFLTYFNYEAQQDKSGLPNDRFSAERPEGSISTLTIQRTEQRDSAMYRCASSSLAGGPEGEQYFGPGTRLTVL.

The V call is TRBV20-1, the J call TRBJ2-7; 9 positions match TRBD2. Trimming at V came to 3 bases and at J to 2 bases, leaving 11 bases not matched to a gene. This CDR3 comprises 16 residues. The V gene's germline CDR1 is DFQATT and CDR2 SNEGSKA (reference sequence). The CDR3 DNA is TGCAGTGCTAGGCTCCTGTCTAGCGGGGATACCTACGAGCAGTACTTC. Translation: CSARLLSSGDTYEQYF.

This clonotype was counted between two and nine times. Here the CDR3 DNA reads TGTGCCAGCAGCTCCCGGGCGGCCTACGAGCAGTACTTC. The encoded protein is CASSSRAAYEQYF. The V gene is TRBV11-2, the J gene TRBJ2-7; D call uncertain. Germline V lookup: CDR1 SGHAT, CDR2 FQNNGV. CDR3 length: 13 residues. V dropped 4 bases and J dropped 2 bases, with 9 bases sitting between them. The full variable domain, in which reference TRBV11-2 and TRBJ2-7 provide the parts outside the CDR3, is EAGVAQSPRYKIIEKRQSVAFWCNPISGHATLYWYQQILGQGPKLLIQFQNNGVVDDSQLPKDRFSAERLKGVDSTLKIQPAKLEDSAVYLCASSSRAAYEQYFGPGTRLTVT.

CDR3 sequence reads: CASSSLPGLSLVSSEAFF. CDR3 coding DNA: TGTGCCAGCAGCTCCCTTCCGGGACTCTCTTTAGTATCCTCTGAAGCTTTCTTT. V and J are TRBV5-4 and TRBJ1-1, with D possibly matching TRBD1 (5 bases). The CDR3 is made up of 18 amino acids. CDR1 and CDR2 (germline): SGHNT, YYREEE (reference sequence). Trimming took 3 bases from V and 6 from J, leaving 27 bases between them.

The table lists this clonotype with a few counts. The CDR3 here is CASSLAGASTEAFF. The DNA of the CDR3 is TGTGCCAGCAGCTTAGCAGGGGCCAGCACTGAAGCTTTCTTT. This rearrangement joins TRBV11-2 to TRBJ1-1; tentative D call: TRBD1 (6 bases). V dropped 1 base and J dropped 4 bases, with 10 bases sitting between them. This CDR3 contains 14 residues. From germline, CDR1 is SGHAT and CDR2 FQNNGV.

This clonotype came up many times. This sequence joins TRBV5-1 and TRBJ1-4; 9 bases are shared with TRBD1. Germline CDR1 SGHRS, CDR2 YFSETQ. The CDR3 totals 14 residues. V was pared by 4 bases and J by 7 bases, with 5 bases of the junction left unmatched. In DNA form, the CDR3 reads TGCGCCAGCAGCGCAACAGGGGGCACTGAAAAACTGTTTTTT. Translating gives CASSATGGTEKLFF.

This clonotype was observed at least ten times. The chain employs TRBV19 and TRBJ1-5; no reliable D call. The CDR3 sequence is 14 residues long. Germline CDR1 LNHDA, CDR2 SQIVND (reference sequence). V lost 3 bases to trimming and J lost 2 bases, with 8 bases between them. The DNA for the CDR3 is TGTGCCAGTAGTATCGGTCAGGGCAATCAGCCCCAGCATTTT. The encoded protein is CASSIGQGNQPQHF.

This clonotype was counted only a few times. The rearrangement links TRBV6-5 to TRBJ1-1; no clear D. V was pared by 6 bases and J by 0 bases, with 5 bases between. The length of the CDR3 is 12 residues. Germline CDR1 reads MNHEY; CDR2 reads SVGAGI. The CDR3 DNA reads as TGTGCCAGCAGAACCTTGAACACTGAAGCTTTCTTT. It codes for CASRTLNTEAFF.

The rearrangement joins TRBV6-5 to TRBJ2-1; 11 nucleotides align to TRBD2. Per germline, CDR1 MNHEY and CDR2 SVGAGI. V was pared by 0 bases and J by 8 bases, with 15 bases of the junction left unmatched. There are 19 residues in the CDR3. The CDR3 region is CASSYSGTSGIPLADEQFF. CDR3 DNA: TGTGCCAGCAGTTACTCTGGGACTAGCGGAATCCCACTGGCGGATGAGCAGTTCTTC.

The genes are TRBV29-1 and TRBJ1-5; the D is unclear. The germline gives CDR1 SQVTM, CDR2 ANQGSEA. The CDR3 has 13 amino acids. V was pared by 6 bases and J by 3 bases, with 12 bases between. CDR3 DNA: TGCAGCGTCCTCCTAGGTAACAATCAGCCCCAGCATTTT. Translation: CSVLLGNNQPQHF.

The chain uses TRBV27 and TRBJ2-3; D is uncertain. V was clipped by 5 bases and J by 4 bases, with 10 bases between them. The CDR3 length is 13 residues. Per germline, CDR1 MNHEY and CDR2 SMNVEV (reference sequence). CDR3 protein: CASSLQSSDTQYF. The CDR3 DNA reads as TGTGCCAGCAGTCTCCAATCTTCAGATACGCAGTATTTT.

The chain recombines TRBV12-3 or TRBV12-4 with TRBJ2-5; D possibly uses TRBD1 or TRBD2 (5 bases each). The CDR3 has 15 amino acids. V gave up 0 bases and J gave up 3 bases, with 11 bases separating them. The CDR3 bases are TGTGCCAGCAGTTTAGCGCTCGGGACGGAAGAGACCCAGTACTTC. Translated: CASSLALGTEETQYF.